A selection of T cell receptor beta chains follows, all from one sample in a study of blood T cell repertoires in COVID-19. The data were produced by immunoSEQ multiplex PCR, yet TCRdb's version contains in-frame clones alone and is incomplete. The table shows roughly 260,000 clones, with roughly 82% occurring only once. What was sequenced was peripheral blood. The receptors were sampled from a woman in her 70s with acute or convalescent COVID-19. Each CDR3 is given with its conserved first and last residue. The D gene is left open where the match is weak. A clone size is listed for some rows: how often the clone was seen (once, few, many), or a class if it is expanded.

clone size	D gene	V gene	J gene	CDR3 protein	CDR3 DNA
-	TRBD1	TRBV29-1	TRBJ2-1	CSGGQGFFDEQFF	TGCAGCGGGGGACAGGGTTTTTTCGATGAGCAGTTCTTC
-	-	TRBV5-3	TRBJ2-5	CARSRQSWSPRQETQYF	TGTGCCAGAAGCCGTCAAAGTTGGAGCCCCCGGCAAGAGACCCAGTACTTC
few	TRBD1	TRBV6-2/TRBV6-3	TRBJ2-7	CASSRTVTGTALYEQYF	TGTGCCAGCAGTAGAACTGTTACCGGGACAGCCCTCTACGAGCAGTACTTC
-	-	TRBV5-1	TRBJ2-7	CASSLGGSGYEQYF	TGCGCCAGCAGCTTAGGGGGATCGGGCTACGAGCAGTACTTC
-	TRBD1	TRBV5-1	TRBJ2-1	CASTVAGGQGYEQFF	TGCGCCAGCACGGTTGCTGGGGGACAGGGCTATGAGCAGTTCTTC
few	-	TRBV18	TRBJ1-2	CASSPTVNYGYTF	TGTGCCAGCTCGCCGACAGTAAACTATGGCTACACCTTC
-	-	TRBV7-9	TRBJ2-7	CASSPEGDEQYF	TGTGCCAGCAGCCCTGAGGGAGACGAGCAGTACTTC
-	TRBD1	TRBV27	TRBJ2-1	CASTFGTGGYNEQFF	TGTGCCAGCACCTTCGGGACAGGGGGTTACAATGAGCAGTTCTTC
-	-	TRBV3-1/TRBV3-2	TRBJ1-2	CASSQDVYGYTF	TGTGCCAGCAGCCAAGACGTCTATGGCTACACCTTC
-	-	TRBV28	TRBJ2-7	CASSTAYEQYF	TGTGCCAGCAGTACAGCCTACGAGCAGTACTTC
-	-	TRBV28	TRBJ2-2	CASSWGAGELFF	TGTGCCAGCAGTTGGGGAGCCGGGGAGCTGTTTTTT
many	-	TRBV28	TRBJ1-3	CASSLSYGNTIYF	TGTGCCAGCAGTTTATCCTACGGAAACACCATATATTTT
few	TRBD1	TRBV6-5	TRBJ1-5	CASSYYRGDQPQHF	TGTGCCAGCAGTTATTACAGGGGCGATCAGCCCCAGCATTTT
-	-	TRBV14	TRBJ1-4	CASSQDRWKLFF	TGTGCCAGCAGCCAAGACCGGTGGAAACTGTTTTTT
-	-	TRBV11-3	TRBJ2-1	CASSLGRGNNEQFF	TGTGCCAGCAGCTTAGGCCGGGGGAACAATGAGCAGTTCTTC
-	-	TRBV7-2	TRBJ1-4	CASSRAPGTGEKLFF	TGTGCCAGCAGCAGAGCCCCGGGTACTGGAGAAAAACTGTTTTTT
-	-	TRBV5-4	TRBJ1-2	CASSLERLFAGYTF	TGTGCCAGCAGCTTGGAGCGGCTGTTCGCTGGCTACACCTTC
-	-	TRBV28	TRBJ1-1	CASSLGGLNTEAFF	TGTGCCAGCAGTTTAGGGGGCTTGAACACTGAAGCTTTCTTT
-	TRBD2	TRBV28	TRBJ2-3	CASTLGGLAGGTQYF	TGTGCCAGCACCCTGGGAGGACTAGCGGGGGGAACGCAGTATTTT
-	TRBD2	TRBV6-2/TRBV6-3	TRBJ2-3	CASSYSAGGVTGADTQYF	TGTGCCAGCAGTTACTCGGCGGGGGGGGTAACCGGCGCAGATACGCAGTATTTT
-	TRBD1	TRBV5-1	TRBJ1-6	CASSLDRGVSPLHF	TGCGCCAGCAGCTTAGACAGGGGGGTTTCACCCCTCCACTTT
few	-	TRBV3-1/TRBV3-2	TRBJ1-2	CASSQEGRGGYGYTF	TGTGCCAGCAGCCAAGAAGGTAGGGGTGGCTATGGCTACACCTTC
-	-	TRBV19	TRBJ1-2	CASSMAQTTNYGYTF	TGTGCCAGTAGTATGGCACAGACCACTAACTATGGCTACACCTTC
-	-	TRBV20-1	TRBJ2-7	CSASSGLAGEQYF	TGCAGTGCTAGTAGCGGTCTAGCCGGCGAGCAGTACTTC
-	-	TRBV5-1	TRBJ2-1	CASTSSNNEQFF	TGCGCCAGCACCTCCAGTAACAATGAGCAGTTCTTC
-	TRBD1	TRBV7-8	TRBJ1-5	CASSLATGVNSNQPQHF	TGTGCCAGCAGCTTGGCAACAGGGGTGAATAGCAATCAGCCCCAGCATTTT
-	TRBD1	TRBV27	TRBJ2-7	CASSLDRTFYEQYF	TGTGCCAGCAGTTTGGACAGGACTTTCTACGAGCAGTACTTC
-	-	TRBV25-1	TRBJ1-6	CASRAEEIYNSPLHF	TGTGCCAGCAGGGCGGAGGAAATATATAATTCACCCCTCCACTTT
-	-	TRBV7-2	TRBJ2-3	CASSPGPPLGGTQYF	TGTGCCAGCAGCCCCGGTCCCCCCTTAGGAGGTACGCAGTATTTT
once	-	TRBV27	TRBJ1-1	CATFRGIERTEAFF	TGTGCCACCTTCCGGGGAATAGAGAGAACTGAAGCTTTCTTT
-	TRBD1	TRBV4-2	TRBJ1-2	CASSPGTEGSNYGYTF	TGTGCCAGCAGCCCAGGGACAGAGGGATCCAACTATGGCTACACCTTC
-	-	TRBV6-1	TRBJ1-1	CASSESRLSEAFF	TGTGCCAGCAGTGAATCGAGGTTGTCTGAAGCTTTCTTT
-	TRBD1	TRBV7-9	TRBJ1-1	CASSFGGTGNTEAFF	TGTGCCAGCAGCTTCGGTGGGACAGGGAACACTGAAGCTTTCTTT
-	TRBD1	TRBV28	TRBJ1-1	CASSSPGQGRGEAFF	TGTGCCAGCAGTTCGCCGGGACAGGGTAGGGGTGAAGCTTTCTTT
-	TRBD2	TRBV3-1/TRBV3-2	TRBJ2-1	CASSQGWLLATYNEQFF	TGTGCCAGCAGCCAAGGTTGGTTACTAGCGACGTACAATGAGCAGTTCTTC
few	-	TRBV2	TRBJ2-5	CASSGRSPQETQYF	TGTGCCAGCAGTGGGAGGAGCCCCCAAGAGACCCAGTACTTC
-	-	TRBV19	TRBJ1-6	CASREGVGSYNSPLHF	TGTGCCAGTAGAGAGGGGGTGGGCTCCTATAATTCACCCCTCCACTTT
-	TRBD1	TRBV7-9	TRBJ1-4	CASSRQTGTNEKLFF	TGTGCCAGCAGCAGGCAGACAGGGACTAATGAAAAACTGTTTTTT
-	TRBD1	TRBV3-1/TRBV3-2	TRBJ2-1	CASSVGGTGSYEQFF	TGTGCCAGCAGCGTGGGCGGGACAGGGTCATATGAGCAGTTCTTC
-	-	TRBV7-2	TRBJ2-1	CASSLVSLQDTNEQFF	TGTGCCAGCAGCTTGGTGTCCCTTCAAGACACAAATGAGCAGTTCTTC
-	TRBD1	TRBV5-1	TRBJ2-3	CASSVGQAGDTQYF	TGCGCCAGCAGCGTAGGACAGGCAGGGGATACGCAGTATTTT
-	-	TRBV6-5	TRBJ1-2	CASSYGAERNYGYTF	TGTGCCAGCAGTTACGGGGCGGAGAGGAACTATGGCTACACCTTC